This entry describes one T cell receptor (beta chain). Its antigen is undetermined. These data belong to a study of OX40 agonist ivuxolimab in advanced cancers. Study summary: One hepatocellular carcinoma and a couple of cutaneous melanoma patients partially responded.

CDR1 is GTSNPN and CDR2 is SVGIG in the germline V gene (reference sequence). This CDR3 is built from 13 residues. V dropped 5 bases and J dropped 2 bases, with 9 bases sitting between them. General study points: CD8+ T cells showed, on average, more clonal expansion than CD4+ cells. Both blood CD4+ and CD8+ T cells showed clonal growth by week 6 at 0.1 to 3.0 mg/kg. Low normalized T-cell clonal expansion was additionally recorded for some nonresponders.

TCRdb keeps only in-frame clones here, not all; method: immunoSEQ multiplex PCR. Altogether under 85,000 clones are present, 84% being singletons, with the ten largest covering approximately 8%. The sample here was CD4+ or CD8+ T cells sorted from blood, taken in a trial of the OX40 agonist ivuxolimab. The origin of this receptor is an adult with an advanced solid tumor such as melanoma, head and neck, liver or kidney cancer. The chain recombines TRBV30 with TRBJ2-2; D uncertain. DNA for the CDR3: TGTGCCTGGGCCTCCTTTAACACCGGGGAGCTGTTTTTT. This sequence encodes CAWASFNTGELFF.